The sequence of this T cell receptor (beta chain) was determined in a study of immune evolution from preneoplasia to lung adenocarcinoma. Repertoires were generated with immunoSEQ multiplex PCR, while TCRdb's copy carries only in-frame clones and drops some. The top ten hold under 7% of the sample, which has 9,600 or so clones, 77% seen once. CDR3 size: 17 residues. This sequence was found in a person aged 60 to 80 with lung adenocarcinoma. Source material: FFPE lung adenocarcinoma in situ tissue. This chain joins TRBV21-1 and TRBJ1-1; TRBD1, the table's D call, was not compared with the DNA. TRBV21-1 represents a pseudogene. DNA of the CDR3: TGTGCCAGCAGCAAAGGGGGGACAGACGAGGTGAACACTGAAGCTTTCTTT. Translated: CASSKGGTDEVNTEAFF.